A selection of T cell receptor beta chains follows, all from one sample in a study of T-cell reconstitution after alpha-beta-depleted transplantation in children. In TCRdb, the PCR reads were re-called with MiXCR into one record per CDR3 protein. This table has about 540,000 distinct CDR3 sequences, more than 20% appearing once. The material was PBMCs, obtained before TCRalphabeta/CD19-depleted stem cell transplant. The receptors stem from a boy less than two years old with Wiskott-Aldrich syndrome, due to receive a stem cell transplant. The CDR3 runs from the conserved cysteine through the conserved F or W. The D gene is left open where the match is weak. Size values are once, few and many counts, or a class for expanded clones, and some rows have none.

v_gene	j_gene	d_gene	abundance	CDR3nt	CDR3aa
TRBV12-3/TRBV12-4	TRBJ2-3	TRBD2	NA	TGTGCCAGCAGCTTGACTAGCGGGAGATATGCGCAGTATTTT	CASSLTSGRYAQYF
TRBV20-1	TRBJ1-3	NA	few	TGCAGTGCTAGTTTGCATCCCGAAGGAAACACCATATATTTT	CSASLHPEGNTIYF
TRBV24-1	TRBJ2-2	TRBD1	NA	TGTGCCACCAGTGATTTCGGACAGGGAGGCTCCCGGGAGCTGTTTTTT	CATSDFGQGGSRELFF
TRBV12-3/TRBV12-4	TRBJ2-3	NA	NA	TGTGCCAGCAGCCGCGGGGTTACGCAGTATTTT	CASSRGVTQYF
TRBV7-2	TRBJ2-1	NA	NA	TGTGCCAGCAGCTTTAAACCGGGACCCCCGGCTGGCAATGAGCAGTTCTTC	CASSFKPGPPAGNEQFF
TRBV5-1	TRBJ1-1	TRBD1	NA	TGCGCCAGCAGCTCTCTTTCAGGGGGAATGAACACTGAAGCTTTCTTT	CASSSLSGGMNTEAFF
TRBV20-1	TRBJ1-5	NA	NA	TGCAGTGCTATCAGGGGATACAATCAGCCCCAGCATTTT	CSAIRGYNQPQHF
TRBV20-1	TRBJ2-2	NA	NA	TGCAGTGTTGGGTCCCCCGGGGAGCTGTTTTTT	CSVGSPGELFF
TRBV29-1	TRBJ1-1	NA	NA	TGCAGTGTTGTAAGGGGAAACACTGAAGCTTTCTTT	CSVVRGNTEAFF
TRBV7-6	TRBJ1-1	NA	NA	TGTGCCAGCAGCTTACCCGGGGACAACACTGAAGCTTTCTTT	CASSLPGDNTEAFF
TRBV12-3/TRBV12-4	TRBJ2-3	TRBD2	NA	TGTGCCAGCAGTTTTGGGGCTAGCGGGAGTTGGGGGGCAGATACGCAGTATTTT	CASSFGASGSWGADTQYF
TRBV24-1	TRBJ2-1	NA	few	TGTGCCACCAGTAATCCTTCTACTGAGCAGTTCTTC	CATSNPSTEQFF
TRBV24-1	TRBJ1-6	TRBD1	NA	TGTGCCACCAGTGAAGGGACAGGGGATAATTCACCCCTCCACTTT	CATSEGTGDNSPLHF
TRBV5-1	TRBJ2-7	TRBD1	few	TGCGCCAGCAGCTTGACGGGACAGGGAACCTACGAGCAGTACTTC	CASSLTGQGTYEQYF
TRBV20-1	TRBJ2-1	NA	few	TGCAGTGCTAGAGATCTCGGGAGAAATGTCAATGAGCAGTTCTTC	CSARDLGRNVNEQFF
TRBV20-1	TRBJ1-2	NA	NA	TGCAGTGCTCCCTACAGGGTATCTAACTATGGCTACACCTTC	CSAPYRVSNYGYTF
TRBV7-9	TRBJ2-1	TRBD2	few	TGTGCCAGCAGCCCTCTAGGGCGCGGGAGGGCCTTCGATGAGCAGTTCTTC	CASSPLGRGRAFDEQFF
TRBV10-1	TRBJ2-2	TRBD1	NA	TGCGCCAGCAGTAAGGACAGGGCTGGTACCGGGGAGCTGTTTTTT	CASSKDRAGTGELFF
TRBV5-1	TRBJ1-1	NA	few	TGCGCCAGCGGGTCGCAGGGCCACAACACTGAAGCTTTCTTT	CASGSQGHNTEAFF
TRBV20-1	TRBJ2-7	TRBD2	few	TGCAGTGCTACTTCTAGCGGGAGGCTGTACGAGCAGTACTTC	CSATSSGRLYEQYF
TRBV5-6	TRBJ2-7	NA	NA	TGTGCCAGCAGCTTAGAAACAGGGAGAAGCTCCTACGAGCAGTACTTC	CASSLETGRSSYEQYF
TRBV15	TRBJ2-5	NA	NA	TGTGCCACCAGCAGAGGCCGAGGGGAGACCCAGTACTTC	CATSRGRGETQYF
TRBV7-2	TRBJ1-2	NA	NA	TGTGCCAGCAGCTTGGCAGGGTTAGGACTCTATGGCTACACCTTC	CASSLAGLGLYGYTF
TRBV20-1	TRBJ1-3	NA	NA	TGCAGTGTACCCGACGGACTGACGGCTGGAAACACCATATATTTC	CSVPDGLTAGNTIYF
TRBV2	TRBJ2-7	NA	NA	TGTGCCAGCAGTGAATCGCCCAGGAACTTC	CASSESPRNF
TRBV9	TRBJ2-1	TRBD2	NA	TGTGCCAGCAGCGTAGATGAAGCGGGAGGGCCTGGCTCCTACAATGAGCAGTTCTTC	CASSVDEAGGPGSYNEQFF
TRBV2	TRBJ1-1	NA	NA	TGTGCCAGCAGTGTAGGGCTGAACGGTGAAGCTTTCTTT	CASSVGLNGEAFF
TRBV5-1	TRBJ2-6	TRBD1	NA	TGCGCCAGCAGCTATGACAGGGGACTGACTTTC	CASSYDRGLTF
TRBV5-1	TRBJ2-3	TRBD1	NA	TGCGCCAGCAGCTTCGACAGGGGGCCTCGCACAGATACGCAGTATTTT	CASSFDRGPRTDTQYF
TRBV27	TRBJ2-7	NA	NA	TGTGCCAGCAGTCCACAGGGATTACCCTACGAGCAGTACTTC	CASSPQGLPYEQYF
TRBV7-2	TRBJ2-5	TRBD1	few	TGTGCCAGCAGTGAGACAGGGGAAGAGACCCAGTACTTC	CASSETGEETQYF
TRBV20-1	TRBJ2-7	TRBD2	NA	TGCAGTGCTAGAGATCCCACTAGCGGAACCTACGAGCAGTACTTC	CSARDPTSGTYEQYF
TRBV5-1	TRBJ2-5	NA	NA	TGCGCCAGCAGCTTGGAGAGCGGGGAGACCCAGTACTTC	CASSLESGETQYF
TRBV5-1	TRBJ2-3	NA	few	TGCGCCAGCAGGGGACGGACAGCAGCAGATACGCAGTATTTT	CASRGRTAADTQYF
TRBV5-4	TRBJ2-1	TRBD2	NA	TGTGCCAGCAGCTTGGGGTCTAGCGGGAGAGGTAATGAGCAGTTCTTC	CASSLGSSGRGNEQFF
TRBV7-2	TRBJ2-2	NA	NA	TGTGCCAGCAGCTTAGAACCGGACACCGGGGAGCTGTTTTTT	CASSLEPDTGELFF
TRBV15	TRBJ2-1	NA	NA	TGTGCCACCAGCAGGGGCCTACCCAGCTCCTACAATGAGCAGTTCTTC	CATSRGLPSSYNEQFF
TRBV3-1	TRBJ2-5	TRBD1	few	TGTGCCAGCAGCCGGACCCCACAGGGGGCCCAAGAGACCCAGTACTTC	CASSRTPQGAQETQYF
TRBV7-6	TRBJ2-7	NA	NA	TGTGCCAGCAGCTTAGCCCAGGGAGCCACCTACGAGCAGTACTTC	CASSLAQGATYEQYF
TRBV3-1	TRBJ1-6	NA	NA	TGTGCCAGCAGCCATCGACAGAATTCACCCCTCCACTTT	CASSHRQNSPLHF
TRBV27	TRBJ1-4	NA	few	TGTGCCAGCAAGCGAGATGACGGGAAGGAAAAACTGTTTTTT	CASKRDDGKEKLFF
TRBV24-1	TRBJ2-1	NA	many	TGTGCCACCAGTACTGGGACACCCGAGCAGTTCTTC	CATSTGTPEQFF
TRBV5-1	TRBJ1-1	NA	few	TGCGCCAGCAGCTTGGGCCAGTTTTTAGGAAGGAACACTGAAGCTTTCTTT	CASSLGQFLGRNTEAFF
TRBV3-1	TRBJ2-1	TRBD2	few	TGTGCCAGCAGGTCGGGACTAGCGGGGCGAAATGAGCAGTTCTTC	CASRSGLAGRNEQFF
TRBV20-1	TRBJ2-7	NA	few	TGCAGTGCTAGAAACGCGGGGCTGCCCTACGAGCAGTACTTC	CSARNAGLPYEQYF
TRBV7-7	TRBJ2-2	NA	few	TGTGCCAGCAGCCCAGGCAGAGATTACACCGGGGAGCTGTTTTTT	CASSPGRDYTGELFF
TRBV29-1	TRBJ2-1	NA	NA	TGCAGCGCTAAGGAGGGGTACTACAATGAGCAGTTCTTC	CSAKEGYYNEQFF
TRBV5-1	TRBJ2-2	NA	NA	TGCGCCAGCAGCTTGTTTGGGGGCTACACCGGGGAGCTGTTTTTT	CASSLFGGYTGELFF
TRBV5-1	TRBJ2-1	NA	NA	TGCGCCAGCAGCTTGCAACAGGTCTACAATGAGCAGTTCTTC	CASSLQQVYNEQFF
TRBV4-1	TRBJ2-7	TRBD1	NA	TGCGCCAGCAGCCGGGGAGGACAGGGAGGTTCCTACGAGCAGTACTTC	CASSRGGQGGSYEQYF
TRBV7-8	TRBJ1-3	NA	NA	TGTGCCAGCAGCCCCATGGGGGGTGGAAACACCATATATTTT	CASSPMGGGNTIYF
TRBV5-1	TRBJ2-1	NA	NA	TGCGCCAGCAGCTTGGAGACGAGCTCCTACAATGAGCAGTTCTTC	CASSLETSSYNEQFF
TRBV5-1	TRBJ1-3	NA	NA	TGCGCCAGCAGCTTGTCGGACTCTGGAAACACCATATATTTT	CASSLSDSGNTIYF
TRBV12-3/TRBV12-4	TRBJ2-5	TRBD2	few	TGTGCCAGCAGTTTCTTACCTAGCGGCCAAGAGACCCAGTACTTC	CASSFLPSGQETQYF
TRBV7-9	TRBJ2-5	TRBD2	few	TGTGCCAGCAGCCCAACCCGGACTAGCCGACAAGAGACCCAGTACTTC	CASSPTRTSRQETQYF
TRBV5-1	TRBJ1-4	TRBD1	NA	TGCGCCAGCAGCTTGATCCCGGGACAGCTAAATGAAAAACTGTTTTTT	CASSLIPGQLNEKLFF
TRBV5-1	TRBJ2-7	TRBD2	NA	TGCGCCAGCAGCATCGGGACTAGCGGGAGCTACGAGCAGTACTTC	CASSIGTSGSYEQYF
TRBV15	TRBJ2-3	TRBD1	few	TGTGCCACCAGCAGGAGACAGGGGCGAGATACGCAGTATTTT	CATSRRQGRDTQYF